This record looks at one T cell receptor (beta chain) sequence and its context. This record comes from a study of blood T cell repertoires in COVID-19. About the research overall: PBMCs, B-cell-depleted T cells, or T cells provided the cDNA or gDNA that made up the material.

No more than 2 weeks before study entry, exposed participants had met a case of COVID-19. The data were produced by immunoSEQ multiplex PCR, yet TCRdb's version contains in-frame clones alone and is incomplete. Counted here are approximately 300,000 clones, roughly nine tenths occurring once; the ten biggest clones make up around 3.9%. The sequence came from a woman aged 25-40 years who had been exposed to COVID-19. Sample: PBMCs or T cells enriched from blood (not recorded which).

The CDR3 DNA follows: TGTGCCAGCAGCGCCGCAGGGGGATATGGCTACACCTTC. This codes for CASSAAGGYGYTF. The rearrangement uses TRBV9 and TRBJ1-2; 7 bases map to TRBD1. Germline CDR1 is SGDLS and CDR2 is YYNGEE. After removal of 3 bases from V and 5 bases from J, the junction contained 4 bases not matched to a gene. CDR3 length equals 13 residues.